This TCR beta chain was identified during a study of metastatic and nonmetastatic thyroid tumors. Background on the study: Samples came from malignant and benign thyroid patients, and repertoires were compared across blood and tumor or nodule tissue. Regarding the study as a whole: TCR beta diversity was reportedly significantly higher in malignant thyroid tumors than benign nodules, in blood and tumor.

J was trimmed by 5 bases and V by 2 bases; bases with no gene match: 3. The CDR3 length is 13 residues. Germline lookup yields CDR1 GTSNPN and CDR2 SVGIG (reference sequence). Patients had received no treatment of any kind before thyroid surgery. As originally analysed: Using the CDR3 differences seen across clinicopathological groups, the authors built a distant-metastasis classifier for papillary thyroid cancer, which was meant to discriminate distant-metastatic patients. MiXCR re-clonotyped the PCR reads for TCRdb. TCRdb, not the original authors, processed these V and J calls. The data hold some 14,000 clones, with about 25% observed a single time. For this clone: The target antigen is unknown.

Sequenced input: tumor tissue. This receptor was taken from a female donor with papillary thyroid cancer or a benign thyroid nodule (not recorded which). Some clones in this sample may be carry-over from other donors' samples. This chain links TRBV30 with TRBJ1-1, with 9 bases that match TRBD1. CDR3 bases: TGTGCCTGGAGTACAGGACAGGGGACTGAAGCTTTCTTT. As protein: CAWSTGQGTEAFF. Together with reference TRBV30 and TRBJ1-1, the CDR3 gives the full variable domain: SQTIHQWPATLVQPVGSPLSLECTVEGTSNPNLYWYRQAAGRGLQLLFYSVGIGQISSEVPQNLSASRPQDRQFILSSKKLLLSDSGFYLCAWSTGQGTEAFFGQGTRLTVV.